This passage covers 22 T cell receptor beta chains from one sample sequenced in a study of blood T cell repertoires in COVID-19. TCRdb's copy holds only in-frame clones and misses some; the assay was immunoSEQ multiplex PCR. This sample has 200,000 to 250,000 clones; around four fifths occur once, and the top ten carry 3% to 4%. The sequenced material came from PBMCs or T cells enriched from blood (not recorded which). The source is a woman in her forties who had been exposed to COVID-19.

V is TRBV30 and J is TRBJ1-5; D unclear. V lost 3 bases to trimming and J lost 5 bases, with 11 bases between them. The CDR3 loop spans 13 amino acids. CDR1 and CDR2 from the germline V gene are GTSNPN and SVGIG (reference sequence). The CDR3 DNA follows: TGTGCCTGGAGCATAAGAGCGGATCAGCCCCAGCATTTT. It translates to CAWSIRADQPQHF.

Here the CDR3 DNA reads TGTGCCAGCAGCTTTACGACAGGGGCGAACACTGAAGCTTTCTTT. This translates into CASSFTTGANTEAFF. This chain uses TRBV7-8 with TRBJ1-1; TRBD1 matches 8 bases. Germline loops: CDR1 SGHVS, CDR2 FQNEAQ. Germline trimming cut 3 bases from V and 1 base from J; bases unmatched to any gene: 4. CDR3 length: 15 residues. Filled out from reference TRBV7-8 and TRBJ1-1, the complete variable domain reads GAGVSQSPRYKVAKRGQDVALRCDPISGHVSLFWYQQALGQGPEFLTYFQNEAQLDKSGLPSDRFFAERPEGSVSTLKIQRTQQEDSAVYLCASSFTTGANTEAFFGQGTRLTVV.

This chain joins TRBV28 and TRBJ2-1; TRBD2 matches at 10 bases. The CDR3 sequence is 16 residues long. Germline loops: CDR1 MDHEN, CDR2 SYDVKM. The ends lost 7 bases at V and 9 bases at J; junction bases unmatched: 15. The DNA of the CDR3 is TGTGCCAGCATCCCCCCGAGGCTAGCGGGGGCTGCTGAGCAGTTCTTC. Protein: CASIPPRLAGAAEQFF.

This clone has a handful of counts. The J gene is TRBJ2-6, the V gene TRBV5-4; 9 nucleotides match TRBD1. This CDR3 spans 19 amino acids. Germline CDR1 reads SGHNT; CDR2 reads YYREEE (reference sequence). V lost 3 bases, J lost 0 bases, and 10 bases stayed unmatched. CDR3 residues: CASSYQTGGWSSGANVLTF. CDR3 nucleotide sequence: TGTGCCAGCAGCTACCAGACAGGGGGATGGAGCTCTGGGGCCAACGTCCTGACTTTC.

The gene calls are TRBV5-4 and TRBJ2-3; 8 positions agree with TRBD2. This CDR3 contains 16 residues. Per the germline V gene, CDR1 is SGHNT and CDR2 is YYREEE (reference sequence). V lost 1 base and J lost 3; bases outside the gene matches: 7. In DNA form, the CDR3 reads TGTGCCAGCAGCTTGCTCGCGGGGGGCGAGACAGATACGCAGTATTTT. Amino acids: CASSLLAGGETDTQYF.

The chain carries TRBV3-1 (or the pseudogene TRBV3-2) and TRBJ1-1, with D possibly TRBD1 on 5 matching bases. The germline CDR1 and CDR2 sequences are LGHDT and YNNKEL (reference sequence). The CDR3 contains 15 residues. V lost 11 bases to trimming and J lost 0 bases, with 19 bases between them. The CDR3 nucleotides read TGTGCCGCTTCCCTCCAGGGTTCCTTGAACACTGAAGCTTTCTTT. It is translated as CAASLQGSLNTEAFF.

The J gene is TRBJ1-2, the V gene TRBV4-2, with TRBD1 matching 7 bases. After removal of 2 bases from V and 6 bases from J, the junction contained 9 bases not matched to a gene. The CDR3 has 15 amino acids. Looked up from germline, CDR1 is LGHNA and CDR2 is YNFKEQ. The CDR3 is CASSQMRTGWNGYTF. CDR3 coding DNA: TGTGCCAGCAGCCAAATGAGGACAGGTTGGAATGGCTACACCTTC.

V and J are TRBV7-3 and TRBJ2-1; a possible D gene is TRBD2 (5 bases). The germline V and J ends were trimmed by 4 bases and 4 bases, with 11 bases remaining between them. CDR1 SGHTA and CDR2 FQGTGA come from the germline V gene. There are 14 residues in the CDR3. This chain's CDR3 is CASSSTGSYNEQFF. CDR3 coding DNA: TGTGCCAGCAGCTCAACGGGGAGTTACAATGAGCAGTTCTTC. Based on the CDR3 plus reference TRBV7-3 and TRBJ2-1, the full variable domain is GAGVSQTPSNKVTEKGKYVELRCDPISGHTALYWYRQSLGQGPEFLIYFQGTGAADDSGLPNDRFFAVRPEGSVSTLKIQRTERGDSAVYLCASSSTGSYNEQFFGPGTRLTVL.

The V call is TRBV12-5, the J call TRBJ2-3, with D perhaps matching TRBD2 (5 bases). CDR1 and CDR2 from the germline V gene are LGHNT and FRNRAP. The CDR3 runs 14 residues. Trimming removed 3 bases at V and 4 bases at J, with 11 bases between. Here the CDR3 DNA reads TGTGCTAGTGGTTTCGGCGGGCGTCCAGATACGCAGTATTTT. Protein sequence: CASGFGGRPDTQYF.

The rearrangement uses TRBV12-5 and TRBJ2-2, with D possibly being TRBD1 (6 bases). The CDR3 extends over 17 amino acids. Germline V CDR1 and CDR2: LGHNT, FRNRAP. V was cut by 0 bases and J by 4 bases, with 15 bases left in between. This CDR3 is CASGLVREGTITGELFF. CDR3 DNA sequence: TGTGCTAGTGGTTTGGTACGGGAAGGGACAATCACCGGGGAGCTGTTTTTT.

The rearrangement joins TRBV24-1 to TRBJ2-5; 11 bases line up with TRBD2. V was pared by 9 bases and J by 4 bases, with 6 bases of the junction left unmatched. Looked up from germline, CDR1 is KGHDR and CDR2 is SFDVKD. The CDR3 runs to 14 residues. The CDR3 region is CATRSSGGGETQYF. Written as DNA, the CDR3 is TGTGCCACCCGGAGTAGCGGGGGGGGAGAGACCCAGTACTTC.

The chain couples TRBV29-1 to TRBJ1-3; D may be TRBD1 (5 bases). V gave up 7 bases and J gave up 0 bases, with 16 bases separating them. This CDR3 has 15 amino acids. Germline V gene data show CDR1 as SQVTM and CDR2 as ANQGSEA. DNA of the CDR3: TGCAGCGCCAGACTGGGGCGGATCTCTGGAAACACCATATATTTT. Its protein is CSARLGRISGNTIYF.

The chain is built from TRBV19 and TRBJ2-5; D perhaps matches TRBD1 (5 bases). Trimming cost V 4 bases and J 2 bases, with 11 bases left between them. The CDR3 spans 14 residues. Germline values: CDR1 LNHDA, CDR2 SQIVND (reference sequence). CDR3 sequence: CASSRLTAQETQYF. Here the CDR3 DNA reads TGTGCCAGTAGTAGATTGACAGCTCAAGAGACCCAGTACTTC.

The chain joins TRBV5-4 to TRBJ2-7; D is perhaps TRBD1 (6 bases). Germline V lookup: CDR1 SGHNT, CDR2 YYREEE (reference sequence). The CDR3 runs to 20 residues. The V and J ends lost 4 bases and 0 bases respectively, with 29 bases between them. CDR3 in amino acids: CASSPDIRGQNRFTSYEQYF. The CDR3, as DNA: TGTGCCAGCAGCCCGGATATCAGGGGCCAAAATAGGTTTACCTCCTACGAGCAGTACTTC.

In its sample, this clone was seen once. The chain employs TRBV7-6 and TRBJ1-1, with 8 bases fitting TRBD1. Germline CDR1 SGHVS, CDR2 FNYEAQ. V was pared by 5 bases and J by 7 bases, with 3 bases of the junction left unmatched. The CDR3 contains 12 residues. The CDR3 nucleotides are TGTGCCAGCAGCCCGGGGACAGGTGAAGCTTTCTTT. Translated: CASSPGTGEAFF.

Notes on this clone: Other DNA variants within this sample encode the same CDR3. This chain uses TRBV4-2 with TRBJ2-1; D gene ambiguous. This CDR3 contains 13 residues. Germline V gives CDR1 LGHNA, CDR2 YNFKEQ. V was cut by 3 bases and J by 6 bases, with 9 bases left in between. CDR3 sequence reads: CASSQGLGNEQFF. The CDR3, as DNA: TGTGCCAGCAGCCAGGGCTTGGGCAATGAGCAGTTCTTC.

The rearrangement links TRBV27 to TRBJ1-2, with TRBD1 matching over 7 bases. CDR1 and CDR2 (germline): MNHEY, SMNVEV (reference sequence). The length of the CDR3 is 14 residues. Trimming at V came to 6 bases and at J to 3 bases, leaving 7 bases not matched to a gene. The CDR3 here is CASRPTGVDYGYTF. DNA of the CDR3: TGTGCCAGCAGACCAACAGGGGTAGACTATGGCTACACCTTC.

This clone was seen just once. The chain employs TRBV4-3 and TRBJ2-1; 7 bases align to TRBD1. Per germline, CDR1 LGHNA and CDR2 YSLEER. Trimming at V came to 1 base and at J to 2 bases, leaving 5 bases not matched to a gene. This CDR3 spans 16 amino acids. DNA for the CDR3: TGCGCCAGCAGCCAAGTTTTGCAGGGGGCCTACAATGAGCAGTTCTTC. Translation: CASSQVLQGAYNEQFF.

The chain uses TRBV29-1 and TRBJ2-3; weak D call: TRBD2 (7 bases). Germline CDR1 is SQVTM and CDR2 is ANQGSEA. Trimming took off 3 bases at V and 2 bases at J, with 18 bases between the two ends. The CDR3 consists of 16 residues. CDR3 nucleotide sequence: TGCAGCGTTGAGGGCGGGCGGGGGCTTATCACAGATACGCAGTATTTT. This encodes CSVEGGRGLITDTQYF.

The chain is built from TRBV10-3 and TRBJ2-7; maybe TRBD2 (7 bases). Between the trimmed V and J ends, which lost 0 bases and 0 bases, there was a span of 18 bases. Germline V gives CDR1 ENHRY, CDR2 SYGVKD. This CDR3 contains 18 residues. The CDR3 nucleotides read TGTGCCATCAGTGAGTCTCTATTGGGGGGGCCCAGCTCCTACGAGCAGTACTTC. As protein: CAISESLLGGPSSYEQYF.

V usage is TRBV7-9 and J usage is TRBJ2-2, with D hard to call. The CDR3 is 14 residues long. Germline CDR1 reads SEHNR; CDR2 reads FQNEAQ (reference sequence). Trimming pared 5 bases from V and 2 bases from J, leaving 9 bases between. The CDR3 DNA is TGTGCCAGCAGCCCACAGATAAACACCGGGGAGCTGTTTTTT. This translates into CASSPQINTGELFF. Drawing the rest from reference TRBV7-9 and TRBJ2-2, the complete variable domain is DTGVSQNPRHKITKRGQNVTFRCDPISEHNRLYWYRQTLGQGPEFLTYFQNEAQLEKSRLLSDRFSAERPKGSFSTLEIQRTEQGDSAMYLCASSPQINTGELFFGEGSRLTVL.

V gene TRBV2 combines with J gene TRBJ2-2, with 8 bases matching TRBD2. Per germline, CDR1 SNHLY and CDR2 FYNNEI. The V segment lost 8 bases and the J segment 1 base; nucleotides outside the gene matches: 12. CDR3 length: 17 amino acids. The chain's CDR3 is CASGPRVAGRNTGELFF. The CDR3 DNA is TGTGCCAGCGGCCCTCGCGTAGCGGGGAGGAACACCGGGGAGCTGTTTTTT. Combining the CDR3 with reference TRBV2 and TRBJ2-2 gives the whole variable domain EPEVTQTPSHQVTQMGQEVILRCVPISNHLYFYWYRQILGQKVEFLVSFYNNEISEKSEIFDDQFSVERPDGSNFTLKIRSTKLEDSAMYFCASGPRVAGRNTGELFFGEGSRLTVL.